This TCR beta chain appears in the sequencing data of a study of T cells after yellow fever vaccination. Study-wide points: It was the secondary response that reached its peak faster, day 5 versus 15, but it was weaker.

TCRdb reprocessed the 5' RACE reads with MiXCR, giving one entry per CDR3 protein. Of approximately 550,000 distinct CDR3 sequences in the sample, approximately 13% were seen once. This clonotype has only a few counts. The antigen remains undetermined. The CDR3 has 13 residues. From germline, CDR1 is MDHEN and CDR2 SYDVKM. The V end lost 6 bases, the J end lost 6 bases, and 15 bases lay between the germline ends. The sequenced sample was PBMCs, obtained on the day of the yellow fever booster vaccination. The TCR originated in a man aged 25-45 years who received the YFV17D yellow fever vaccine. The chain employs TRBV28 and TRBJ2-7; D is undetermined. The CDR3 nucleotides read TGTGCCAGCAGGGCCCCGACGTACGGCGAGCAGTACTTC. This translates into CASRAPTYGEQYF.